Listed below are T cell receptor beta chains from one sample, sequenced in a study of response to subunit inactivated influenza vaccine. TCRdb ran MiXCR on the RT-PCR reads and lists one entry per CDR3 protein. The repertoire holds approximately 500,000 distinct CDR3 sequences, with 10% to 15% as singletons. This specimen was PBMCs from blood, taken 40 to 50 days after vaccination. The receptors were sampled from a man aged 45-65 years who received an inactivated influenza vaccine. Each CDR3 is given with its conserved first and last residue. A D gene is named only where the DNA matches it firmly. For some rows the clone size is stated as once, few or many, or as a class when expanded; others skip it.

size,J,D,V,length,DNA,CDR3
-,TRBJ1-5,-,TRBV20-1,13,TGCAGTGCCAAAGAAGGGGGTATTCAGCCCCAGCATTTT,CSAKEGGIQPQHF
-,TRBJ2-2,-,TRBV3-1,15,TGTGCCAGCAGCCCATGGGGTACGAACACCGGGGAGCTGTTTTTT,CASSPWGTNTGELFF
-,TRBJ2-4,-,TRBV12-3/TRBV12-4,17,TGTGCCAGCAGTTTCGACAGGACCCGTTTAACCAAAAACATTCAGTACTTC,CASSFDRTRLTKNIQYF
few,TRBJ2-1,TRBD2,TRBV29-1,13,TGCAGCGTCGCGGGACTAGCGGGAGTTGAGCAGTTCTTC,CSVAGLAGVEQFF
-,TRBJ2-7,TRBD1,TRBV5-1,13,TGCGCCAGCAGTACAGGGGGCCCCCTCGAGCAGTACTTC,CASSTGGPLEQYF
-,TRBJ2-1,-,TRBV20-1,13,TGCAGTGCTTTTAGCAACTCCTACAATGAGCAGTTCTTC,CSAFSNSYNEQFF
-,TRBJ1-1,-,TRBV20-1,14,TGCAGTGCCCCGTCGTGGGGGGGGATCACTGAAGCTTTCTTT,CSAPSWGGITEAFF
few,TRBJ1-2,-,TRBV19,13,TGTGCCAGTAGTGCCGTTGAGGGCTATGGCTACACCTTC,CASSAVEGYGYTF
many,TRBJ2-7,-,TRBV7-2,14,TGTGCCAGCAGCTTACTGGGAGTGGGCTACGAGCAGTACTTC,CASSLLGVGYEQYF
-,TRBJ2-5,TRBD2,TRBV6-1,16,TGTGCCAGCAGAAGACTAGCGGGAAAGTACCAAGAGACCCAGTACTTC,CASRRLAGKYQETQYF
-,TRBJ2-1,-,TRBV3-1,15,TGTGCCAGCAGCCAGAGCCTCTACTCCTACAATGAGCAGTTCTTC,CASSQSLYSYNEQFF
-,TRBJ2-1,TRBD2,TRBV5-1,15,TGCGCCAGGAATCGAGCGGGAGAGGTCTACAATGAGCAGTTCTTC,CARNRAGEVYNEQFF
-,TRBJ1-4,TRBD1,TRBV10-3,14,TGTGCCATCAGTGCGACAGGGTCGGGGGAAAAACTGTTTTTT,CAISATGSGEKLFF
-,TRBJ2-2,TRBD1,TRBV10-3,15,TGTGCCATCGGATCCGGGACAGGGGTTCCCGGGGAGCTGTTTTTT,CAIGSGTGVPGELFF
few,TRBJ2-7,-,TRBV6-2/TRBV6-3,17,TGTGCCAGCAGAAGGGGATTGGGAGTAAGCCAACCTTACGAGCAGTACTTC,CASRRGLGVSQPYEQYF
few,TRBJ2-3,TRBD1,TRBV11-3,14,TGTGCCAGCAGCCTGGACAGGGTTCGGGATACGCAGTATTTT,CASSLDRVRDTQYF
-,TRBJ2-5,-,TRBV18,13,TGTGCCAGCTCAGGGGCACAGGGAGAGACCCAGTACTTC,CASSGAQGETQYF
many,TRBJ2-1,-,TRBV12-3/TRBV12-4,13,TGTGCCAGCAGCCGAACTCAGGGCCATGAGCAGTTCTTC,CASSRTQGHEQFF
many,TRBJ2-3,-,TRBV21-1,14,TGTGCCAGCAGCAATCGACAGGGCGCAGATACGCAGTATTTT,CASSNRQGADTQYF